This TCR beta chain was recorded in a study of T cells in tumors after PD-1 blockade. Study overall: A subset received ongoing vismodegib 150 mg daily alongside anti-PD-1 therapy.

TCRdb's table, derived via immunoSEQ multiplex PCR, lists solely in-frame clones and lacks some. This sample has 45,000 to 60,000 clones, with around 85% found just once. Study-wide findings and caveats: Peripheral recruitment is suggested, as some novel exhausted tumor clones were in pre-treatment blood.

Points on this clone: The antigen remains undetermined.

The CDR3 runs to 14 residues. Germline lookup yields CDR1 SNHLY and CDR2 FYNNEI. Trimming left V 2 bases short and J 6 bases short, with 12 bases between. The rearrangement links TRBV2 to TRBJ2-3; D unclear. The TCR was taken from a human donor with advanced basal cell or squamous cell carcinoma (not recorded which). Sequencing was performed on PBMCs, taken before anti-PD-1 therapy. CDR3 in amino acids: CASSELLVSDTQYF. The CDR3 region has the DNA TGTGCCAGCAGTGAACTCCTGGTGAGCGATACGCAGTATTTT.